The 20 T cell receptor beta chains given below trace back to one sample, sequenced in a study of T cells after yellow fever vaccination. TCRdb ran MiXCR on the 5' RACE reads and lists one entry per CDR3 protein. The repertoire holds about 300,000 distinct CDR3 sequences, with roughly 6.8% as singletons. The sequencing here drew on PBMCs, taken about 49 days after the first yellow fever vaccination. The receptors derive from a young man who received the YFV17D yellow fever vaccine.

This clonotype was detected only a few times. V usage is TRBV4-1 and J usage is TRBJ2-7, with 9 bases lining up with TRBD1. Germline CDR1 reads MGHRA; CDR2 reads YSYEKL. CDR3 length equals 15 residues. V was pared by 2 bases and J by 4 bases, with 6 bases of the junction left unmatched. The CDR3 DNA follows: TGCGCCAGCAGCCAATTCCCCGGACAGGGGTACGAGCAGTACGTC. This sequence encodes CASSQFPGQGYEQYV.

This clonotype was recorded a few times. The chain joins TRBV12-5 to TRBJ1-1; no clear D gene. The CDR3 totals 13 residues. Trimming removed 6 bases from V and 4 bases from J, with 12 bases in between. The germline CDR1 and CDR2 sequences are LGHNT and FRNRAP. This CDR3 reads CASGIHQITEAFF. DNA of the CDR3: TGTGCTAGTGGGATACATCAAATCACTGAAGCTTTCTTT. The variable domain in full, completed from reference TRBV12-5 and TRBJ1-1, reads DARVTQTPRHKVTEMGQEVTMRCQPILGHNTVFWYRQTMMQGLELLAYFRNRAPLDDSGMPKDRFSAEMPDATLATLKIQPSEPRDSAVYFCASGIHQITEAFFGQGTRLTVV.

The chain has TRBV28 and TRBJ2-1, with 7 bases identical to TRBD1. V shed 7 bases and J 8 bases; nucleotides not matched to a gene: 17. The V gene's germline CDR1 is MDHEN and CDR2 SYDVKM. CDR3 length: 16 amino acids. CDR3 protein: CASNKKGQVFYDEQFF. The CDR3 DNA reads as TGTGCCAGCAACAAGAAAGGACAGGTCTTTTATGATGAGCAGTTCTTC.

The J gene is TRBJ1-1, the V gene TRBV27; D is unclear. The CDR3 covers 12 residues. The germline V gene encodes CDR1 MNHEY and CDR2 SMNVEV (reference sequence). Trimming cost V 8 bases and J 4 bases, with 11 bases left between them. The CDR3 region has the DNA TGTGCCAGCCGCCGCGAGGGCACTGAAGCTTTCTTT. Encoded protein: CASRREGTEAFF.

The J gene is TRBJ2-1, the V gene TRBV3-1; D might be TRBD2 (7 bases). The CDR3 is 15 residues long. V dropped 4 bases and J dropped 10 bases, with 20 bases sitting between them. Germline CDR1 reads LGHDT; CDR2 reads YNNKEL (reference sequence). The DNA for the CDR3 is TGTGCCAGCAGCCCCCGCTGGGGGGGCGGAACGGAGCAGTTCTTC. Translated, it gives CASSPRWGGGTEQFF.

The chain is built from TRBV11-3 and TRBJ1-3, with a possible D match to TRBD1 (5 bases). Germline-derived CDR1 and CDR2 are SGHNT and YENEEA. The CDR3 extends over 15 amino acids. Deletions cut 5 bases from V and 12 bases from J, with 23 bases between. DNA of the CDR3: TGTGCCAGCAGCCCTGGAACAGGAGGGCGAAGTGACATATATTTT. Residues: CASSPGTGGRSDIYF.

To note about this clonotype: It may be a read error: a sequence one base away is much more abundant. The chain carries TRBV14 and TRBJ2-4, with no clear D. Trimming took off 2 bases at V and 9 bases at J, with 8 bases between the two ends. Per the germline V gene, CDR1 is SGHDN and CDR2 is FVKESK. The CDR3 totals 12 residues. The CDR3 coding sequence is TGTGCCAGCAGCCAAACATGGGGCATTCAGTACTTC. Translation: CASSQTWGIQYF.

This clonotype has a count of ten or more. The rearrangement links TRBV5-6 to TRBJ2-1, with 7 bases that match TRBD1. The trim removed 5 bases at V and 2 bases at J, leaving 7 bases unmatched. Germline V gene data show CDR1 as SGHDT and CDR2 as YYEEEE. The CDR3 sequence is 15 residues long. The CDR3, as DNA: TGTGCCAGCAGGGGCTACAGGGGCCCCTACAATGAGCAGTTCTTC. Encoded protein: CASRGYRGPYNEQFF.

In this sample, this clonotype turned up many times. Germline and junction disagree at one end, which may indicate a read error. V gene TRBV7-3 combines with J gene TRBJ1-2; D ambiguous. This CDR3 contains 10 residues. CDR1 is SGHTA and CDR2 is FQGTGA in the germline V gene. The CDR3 DNA sequence: TGTGCCAGCAGCCCCCCAGGTTACCACTTC. This translates into CASSPPGYHF.

In its sample, this clonotype was seen many times. The chain carries TRBV20-1 and TRBJ2-1, with TRBD2 matching over 11 bases. Germline V gives CDR1 DFQATT, CDR2 SNEGSKA (reference sequence). This CDR3 is 18 amino acids long. Trimming cost V 6 bases and J 8 bases; bases outside gene matches: 21. DNA of the CDR3: TGCAGTGCGAGGGGGGGGCTAGCGGGGGGCTCCTCCCTCGATGAGCAGTTCTTC. It is translated as CSARGGLAGGSSLDEQFF.

A few counts support this clonotype. The chain joins TRBV4-3 to TRBJ1-5; D not resolved. The germline V gene has CDR1 LGHNA and CDR2 YSLEER. V lost 0 bases to trimming and J lost 0 bases, with 9 bases between them. The CDR3 sequence is 16 residues long. CDR3 DNA sequence: TGCGCCAGCAGCCAAGATGGAGACGATAGCAATCAGCCCCAGCATTTT. Translated, it gives CASSQDGDDSNQPQHF.

The CDR3 spells CASNTNEGEQYF. CDR3 nucleotides: TGTGCCAGCAATACAAATGAGGGAGAGCAGTACTTC. The V gene is TRBV9, the J gene TRBJ2-7, with a tentative D call TRBD2 (5 bases). Germline values: CDR1 SGDLS, CDR2 YYNGEE. Trimming left V 6 bases short and J 7 bases short, with 14 bases between. CDR3 length equals 12 residues.

In the case of this clonotype: Compared with germline, one end of the junction differs, possibly owing to a read error. J is TRBJ2-7 and V is TRBV7-2; D not resolved. The CDR3 runs 14 residues. Germline CDR1 is SGHTA and CDR2 is FQGNSA. Here the CDR3 DNA reads TGTGCCAGCAGTTTAGAAAGGGTTACAGCCGAGCAGTACTTC. Protein sequence: CASSLERVTAEQYF.

This clonotype has at least ten counts. The rearrangement joins TRBV14 to TRBJ2-5, with TRBD1 identical over 9 bases. The length of the CDR3 is 15 residues. The V and J ends lost 1 base and 2 bases, in that order; junction bases with no gene match: 2. Germline CDR1 SGHDN, CDR2 FVKESK. CDR3 sequence reads: CASSQGGQGQETQYF. The DNA of the CDR3 is TGTGCCAGCAGCCAAGGAGGACAGGGGCAAGAGACCCAGTACTTC.

This clonotype was seen many times. The V call is TRBV4-1, the J call TRBJ1-5, with TRBD1 identical over 9 bases. J gave up 7 bases and V 1 base, and 8 bases lay outside the gene matches. Per the germline V gene, CDR1 is MGHRA and CDR2 is YSYEKL. The CDR3 covers 16 residues. Here the CDR3 reads CASSQGPTGGWQPQHF. The CDR3 nucleotides read TGCGCCAGCAGCCAAGGCCCCACAGGGGGCTGGCAGCCCCAGCATTTT.

This clonotype was recorded a few times. The V call is TRBV6-1, the J call TRBJ2-1; D call uncertain. V lost 11 bases and J 6 bases, leaving 17 bases between the germline ends. Germline CDR1 reads MNHNS; CDR2 reads SASEGT. This CDR3 comprises 13 residues. For the CDR3, the DNA is TGTGCCGGGCAGAAAATTTTGGGCAATGAGCAGTTCTTC. Its translation is CAGQKILGNEQFF.

This clonotype was recorded a few times. The rearrangement joins TRBV6-1 to TRBJ1-2; 11 bases are shared with TRBD1. V lost 6 bases and J lost 5; bases outside the gene matches: 8. Germline assignment: CDR1 MNHNS and CDR2 SASEGT. This CDR3 spans 15 amino acids. The CDR3 reads CASRAPGTGGYGYTF. CDR3 in DNA: TGTGCCAGCAGAGCGCCCGGGACAGGGGGTTATGGCTACACCTTC.

This clonotype was counted many times. J is TRBJ1-2 and V is TRBV7-9; the match to TRBD1 covers 10 bases. CDR1 is SEHNR, CDR2 FQNEAQ, per germline (reference sequence). The length of the CDR3 is 14 residues. The ends lost 1 base at V and 8 bases at J; junction bases unmatched: 4. Here the CDR3 DNA reads TGTGCCAGCAGCTTAGGACAGGGGGCGACGGGCTACACCTTC. The encoded protein is CASSLGQGATGYTF.

This clonotype was recorded many times. The chain combines TRBV7-2 with TRBJ2-1; TRBD1 is a possible D gene (6 bases). The V end was cut by 5 bases, the J end by 15 bases, with 23 bases between. Looked up from germline, CDR1 is SGHTA and CDR2 is FQGNSA. The CDR3 is 14 amino acids. The CDR3 is CASSVDRSPVDPFF. CDR3 nucleotides: TGTGCCAGCAGCGTAGACAGGTCCCCCGTAGATCCGTTCTTC.

This clonotype has ten or more counts. The rearrangement links TRBV6-6 to TRBJ1-1; D remains ambiguous. The CDR3 totals 12 residues. The V gene's germline CDR1 is MNHNY and CDR2 SVGAGI (reference sequence). V was pared by 0 bases and J by 3 bases, with 2 bases between. As DNA, the CDR3 is TGTGCCAGCAGTTACTCCGACACTGAAGCTTTCTTT. Translating gives CASSYSDTEAFF.